One sample yielded the 17 T cell receptor beta chains listed below, sequenced in a study of chemoradiotherapy in HPV16-positive cancers. The repertoire was sequenced with immunoSEQ multiplex PCR; TCRdb's copy has only in-frame clones and lacks some. The sample includes around 30,000 clones, roughly 90% of them seen just once. The sequencing here drew on blood, taken from a patient who underwent chemoradiotherapy. All receptors derive from a human donor with HPV-associated anogenital cancer.

The chain links TRBV9 to TRBJ2-3; 14 bases align to TRBD2. V dropped 3 bases and J dropped 0; count of bases not matched to a gene: 6. CDR3 length: 18 residues. CDR1 is SGDLS and CDR2 is YYNGEE in the germline V gene. As DNA, the CDR3 is TGTGCCAGCAGCGACGGGACTAGCGGGGGTTATAGCACAGATACGCAGTATTTT. This gives the protein CASSDGTSGGYSTDTQYF.

The chain is built from TRBV5-1 and TRBJ2-1; D perhaps matches TRBD1 (6 bases). V lost 4 bases and J 4 bases, leaving 15 bases between the germline ends. CDR1 and CDR2 from the germline V gene are SGHRS and YFSETQ. CDR3 length equals 15 residues. CDR3 nucleotides: TGCGCCAGCAGCCCCTCGGGACAAGATTACAATGAGCAGTTCTTC. Translation: CASSPSGQDYNEQFF.

This rearrangement joins TRBV9 to TRBJ2-1; TRBD1 or TRBD2 may be the D gene (5 bases each). Germline CDR1 reads SGDLS; CDR2 reads YYNGEE. V gave up 0 bases and J gave up 1 base, with 8 bases separating them. The length of the CDR3 is 15 residues. CDR3 loop: CASSVAGPSYNEQFF. In DNA, the CDR3 is TGTGCCAGCAGCGTAGCGGGGCCGTCCTACAATGAGCAGTTCTTC.

As for this clone: The junction departs from the called germline gene at one end, perhaps through a read error. The chain uses TRBV30 and TRBJ1-2; weak D call: TRBD1 (6 bases). The CDR3 runs to 11 residues. Germline V gene lookup returns CDR1 GTSNPN and CDR2 SVGIG (reference sequence). The CDR3 DNA is TGTGCCGGGAGGGGGTACTATGGCTACACCTTC. Translating it yields CAGRGYYGYTF.

This rearrangement joins TRBV11-3 to TRBJ2-2, with D possibly TRBD2 on 7 matching bases. This CDR3 contains 15 residues. The V and J ends lost 2 bases and 5 bases respectively, with 12 bases between them. CDR1 is SGHNT, CDR2 YENEEA, per germline. As DNA, the CDR3 is TGTGCCAGCAGCTTATCCGGGGGGCAAACCGGGGAGCTGTTTTTT. Translated, it gives CASSLSGGQTGELFF. The variable domain in full, completed from reference TRBV11-3 and TRBJ2-2, reads EAGVVQSPRYKIIEKKQPVAFWCNPISGHNTLYWYLQNLGQGPELLIRYENEEAVDDSQLPKDRFSAERLKGVDSTLKIQPAELGDSAVYLCASSLSGGQTGELFFGEGSRLTVL.

This chain uses TRBV18 with TRBJ2-3; possible D gene TRBD2, 5 bases. The CDR3 runs to 16 residues. Germline-derived CDR1 and CDR2 are KGHSH and LQKENI. V was cut by 4 bases and J by 2 bases, with 16 bases left in between. CDR3: CASSQRDRGNTDTQYF. CDR3 coding DNA: TGTGCCAGCTCACAGCGAGATCGGGGTAACACAGATACGCAGTATTTT. The variable domain in full, completed from reference TRBV18 and TRBJ2-3, reads NAGVMQNPRHLVRRRGQEARLRCSPMKGHSHVYWYRQLPEEGLKFMVYLQKENIIDESGMPKERFSAEFPKEGPSILRIQQVVRGDSAAYFCASSQRDRGNTDTQYFGPGTRLTVL.

In nucleotides, the CDR3 is TGTGCCAGCAGCGTAGGGGTGGGGGCCCCTTCCTACAATGAGCAGTTCTTC. Translating it yields CASSVGVGAPSYNEQFF. The chain is built from TRBV9 and TRBJ2-1, with D perhaps TRBD1 (6 bases). Germline V CDR1 and CDR2: SGDLS, YYNGEE. V lost 0 bases and J 1 base, leaving 14 bases between the germline ends. The CDR3 has 17 amino acids.

The J gene is TRBJ2-1, the V gene TRBV7-8; possibly TRBD2 for D (6 bases). V was shortened by 5 bases and J by 0 bases, with 26 bases between the two germline ends. CDR1 is SGHVS, CDR2 FQNEAQ, per germline. This CDR3 has 20 residues. CDR3 sequence reads: CASSPRQRVFFGYSYNEQFF. In nucleotides, the CDR3 is TGTGCCAGCAGCCCCCGACAGCGGGTTTTTTTCGGATACTCCTACAATGAGCAGTTCTTC.

The rearrangement uses TRBV5-1 and TRBJ2-2; 10 bases are a match to TRBD1. J lost 5 bases, V lost 6 bases, and 10 bases had no gene match. Germline V gene lookup returns CDR1 SGHRS and CDR2 YFSETQ. The CDR3 spans 16 residues. DNA for the CDR3: TGCGCCAGCAATAGTTTGGGACAGGGGAAGACCGGGGAGCTGTTTTTT. Translated: CASNSLGQGKTGELFF.

CDR3 sequence reads: CASSLESDGTGRHEQYF. CDR3 nucleotides: TGTGCCAGCAGCTTGGAATCTGATGGGACAGGGAGACACGAGCAGTACTTC. The J gene is TRBJ2-7, the V gene TRBV5-8; TRBD1 matches 9 bases. Germline values: CDR1 SGHTS, CDR2 YDEGEE. The trim removed 0 bases at V and 5 bases at J, leaving 12 bases unmatched. CDR3 length: 17 residues.

This sequence joins TRBV2 and TRBJ1-2, with D tentatively TRBD1 (5 bases). This CDR3 has 12 residues. The ends were cut back, 7 bases at V and 8 bases at J, with 14 bases in the middle. The germline V gene encodes CDR1 SNHLY and CDR2 FYNNEI. The chain's CDR3 is CASKGRREGYTF. The CDR3 nucleotides read TGTGCCAGCAAGGGGCGTCGTGAGGGCTACACCTTC.

V is TRBV7-9 and J is TRBJ2-7; no clear D gene. The CDR3 runs 15 residues. Germline loops: CDR1 SEHNR, CDR2 FQNEAQ (reference sequence). The germline V and J ends were trimmed by 5 bases and 0 bases, with 14 bases remaining between them. CDR3 residues: CASSPLFGSSYEQYF. As DNA, the CDR3 is TGTGCCAGCAGCCCCCTTTTCGGTTCCTCCTACGAGCAGTACTTC.

This clone was seen a few times. This chain joins TRBV27 and TRBJ2-7; 9 bases match TRBD1. The CDR3 totals 13 residues. Germline trimming cut 5 bases from V and 3 bases from J; bases unmatched to any gene: 2. Looked up from germline, CDR1 is MNHEY and CDR2 is SMNVEV (reference sequence). Here the CDR3 DNA reads TGTGCCAGCAGTCCGGGACAGGGCTACGAGCAGTACTTC. Amino acids: CASSPGQGYEQYF.

The chain is built from TRBV5-4 and TRBJ2-3, with 7 bases that match TRBD1. The V gene's germline CDR1 is SGHNT and CDR2 YYREEE (reference sequence). The CDR3 loop spans 14 amino acids. V dropped 3 bases and J dropped 6; count of bases not matched to a gene: 7. CDR3 region: CASSSLTGSDTQYF. The CDR3 DNA is TGTGCCAGCAGCTCGTTGACAGGGAGCGATACGCAGTATTTT.

The V gene is TRBV30, the J gene TRBJ1-1; D gene ambiguous. CDR3 length equals 18 residues. Germline loops: CDR1 GTSNPN, CDR2 SVGIG (reference sequence). V lost 2 bases and J lost 0, with 22 bases in between. CDR3 nucleotide sequence: TGTGCCTGGAGTCCGAAGTCTGGGCCCCAGGCAATGAACACTGAAGCTTTCTTT. Encoded protein: CAWSPKSGPQAMNTEAFF. The entire variable domain, with the rest obtained from reference TRBV30 and TRBJ1-1, is as follows: SQTIHQWPATLVQPVGSPLSLECTVEGTSNPNLYWYRQAAGRGLQLLFYSVGIGQISSEVPQNLSASRPQDRQFILSSKKLLLSDSGFYLCAWSPKSGPQAMNTEAFFGQGTRLTVV.

This chain links TRBV5-5 with TRBJ1-2, with TRBD1 as a possible D gene (5 bases). Germline loops: CDR1 SGHKS, CDR2 YYEKEE (reference sequence). V lost 4 bases and J lost 7, with 20 bases in between. The length of the CDR3 is 15 residues. Here the CDR3 DNA reads TGTGCCAGCAGCCCCGTTCGGCCCGGTCAGGGTGGCTACACCTTC. It specifies CASSPVRPGQGGYTF.

In nucleotides, the CDR3 is TGTGCCAGCAGCTCTACCCAGGGGATCTATGGCTACACCTTC. As protein: CASSSTQGIYGYTF. The chain employs TRBV7-9 and TRBJ1-2, with a tentative D call TRBD1 (6 bases). This CDR3 has 14 amino acids. V was cut by 4 bases and J by 4 bases, with 13 bases left in between. Germline V gene data show CDR1 as SEHNR and CDR2 as FQNEAQ (reference sequence).